The present T cell receptor (beta chain) was sequenced within a study of T cells in Graves' hyperthyroidism and ophthalmopathy. As for the study in general: Peripheral blood draws took place at initial diagnosis, ahead of any treatment.

As concerns this clonotype: The antigen is unknown.

The CDR3 length is 13 residues. Trimming took 5 bases from V and 4 from J, leaving 9 bases between them. Per the germline V gene, CDR1 is LNHDA and CDR2 is SQIVND (reference sequence). Study results and caveats: A 13 V-J signature model discriminated ophthalmopathy versus stable hyperthyroidism.

The diagnoses drew upon clinical symptoms, serum thyroxine and TRAb, thyroid ultrasound and orbital computed tomography. The investigators amplified TCR beta CDR3 regions from RNA transcripts. A first-round RT-PCR of the TCR CDR3 used the HTBI primer set. Via MiXCR, TCRdb re-called the multiplex PCR reads, giving one row per CDR3 protein. Of approximately 400,000 distinct CDR3 sequences in the sample, roughly 14% are singletons; the top ten hold around 10%. The chain is built from TRBV19 and TRBJ1-3; no reliable D call. The sequence was obtained from a woman aged 55 to 70 with Graves' hyperthyroidism. The sample consisted of blood. DNA of the CDR3: TGTGCCAGTAGTCGCCGTTTGGGAAACACCATATATTTT. It is translated as CASSRRLGNTIYF.